A single sample gave rise to the 26 T cell receptor beta chains below, sequenced in a study of blood T cell repertoires in COVID-19. Using immunoSEQ multiplex PCR, the repertoire was profiled, and TCRdb retains in-frame clones only, with some absent. The sample carries 300,000 to 450,000 clones, 85% recorded once. The sample comprised peripheral blood. The receptors shown here come from a woman younger than 30 with acute or convalescent COVID-19.

Worth noting for this clone: The sample carries other DNA sequences with the same CDR3. The chain is built from TRBV15 and TRBJ1-5, with a possible D match to TRBD1 (6 bases). The CDR3 sequence is 13 residues long. CDR1 and CDR2 (germline): LNHNV, YYDKDF (reference sequence). The V end lost 8 bases, the J end lost 5 bases, and 13 bases lay between the germline ends. The CDR3 here is CATLGQRDQPQHF. Written as DNA, the CDR3 is TGTGCCACCCTCGGACAGAGGGATCAGCCCCAGCATTTT.

The chain couples TRBV5-1 to TRBJ1-4; D might be TRBD1 (5 bases). CDR1 SGHRS and CDR2 YFSETQ come from the germline V gene. V was pared by 4 bases and J by 13 bases, with 23 bases between. The length of the CDR3 is 15 residues. The CDR3 sequence: CASSAEYAGLSGLFF. Here the CDR3 DNA reads TGCGCCAGCAGCGCGGAGTACGCGGGACTATCGGGACTGTTTTTT.

This clone was counted a single time. The V call is TRBV9, the J call TRBJ2-7; 10 positions match TRBD1. Per the germline V gene, CDR1 is SGDLS and CDR2 is YYNGEE. The CDR3 covers 14 residues. J was trimmed by 7 bases and V by 3 bases; bases with no gene match: 7. DNA for the CDR3: TGTGCCAGCAGCGCTCAGACAGGGGGCAATGAGCAGTACTTC. Protein: CASSAQTGGNEQYF.

DNA of the CDR3: TGCGCCAGCAGCCCCATTAGCGGGAGGGCCTTTCTGCGTACAGATACGCAGTATTTT. The encoded protein is CASSPISGRAFLRTDTQYF. The J gene is TRBJ2-3, the V gene TRBV5-1; 11 bases align to TRBD2. Germline V CDR1 and CDR2: SGHRS, YFSETQ. Trimming at V came to 4 bases and at J to 3 bases, leaving 16 bases not matched to a gene. CDR3 length: 19 residues.

This clone was recorded only once. V and J are TRBV7-2 and TRBJ2-7, with D tentatively TRBD2 (6 bases). Germline V CDR1 and CDR2: SGHTA, FQGNSA. This CDR3 comprises 16 residues. Trimming took off 3 bases at V and 3 bases at J, with 18 bases between the two ends. The CDR3 bases are TGTGCCAGCAGCTTTAGGTTAGGCGGGGTGGACTACGAGCAGTACTTC. This encodes CASSFRLGGVDYEQYF.

The chain has TRBV28 and TRBJ2-1; 9 nucleotides agree with TRBD2. CDR3 length: 12 residues. The germline gives CDR1 MDHEN, CDR2 SYDVKM. Losses at the gene ends were 5 bases for V and 11 bases for J; bases not matched to a gene: 4. The CDR3 reads CASSISGRKQFF. CDR3 DNA: TGTGCCAGCAGTATTAGCGGGAGAAAGCAGTTCTTC.

The CDR3 sequence is CASSSPWGQGASRTEAFF. For the CDR3, the DNA is TGTGCCAGCAGTTCCCCTTGGGGACAGGGGGCTTCTAGGACTGAAGCTTTCTTT. V and J are TRBV28 and TRBJ1-1, with 12 bases matching TRBD1. CDR1 and CDR2 (germline): MDHEN, SYDVKM. This CDR3 region has 18 residues. After removal of 4 bases from V and 5 bases from J, the junction contained 14 bases not matched to a gene.

This clone was recorded only once. V and J are TRBV9 and TRBJ1-3; 7 bases agree with TRBD1. V trimming: 4 bases; J trimming: 4 bases; junction bases outside the gene matches: 5. The CDR3 has 14 amino acids. CDR1 is SGDLS, CDR2 YYNGEE, per germline. The CDR3 sequence: CASSSGGTGNTIYF. The CDR3 DNA follows: TGTGCCAGCAGCTCAGGGGGGACCGGAAACACCATATATTTT.

This rearrangement joins TRBV6-1 to TRBJ2-2; unclear D gene. Trimming removed 8 bases at V and 6 bases at J, with 7 bases between. Germline CDR1 is MNHNS and CDR2 is SASEGT. The CDR3 has 11 residues. The CDR3 DNA is TGTGCCAGCCGGGTGGCCGGGGAGCTGTTTTTT. This sequence encodes CASRVAGELFF.

The chain has TRBV7-9 and TRBJ2-2; D possibly corresponds to TRBD1 (6 bases). Germline CDR1 SEHNR, CDR2 FQNEAQ (reference sequence). The CDR3 loop spans 14 amino acids. V lost 7 bases to trimming and J lost 1 base, with 10 bases between them. The CDR3, as DNA: TGTGCCAGCAACCCGGGACAGAACACCGGGGAGCTGTTTTTT. It codes for CASNPGQNTGELFF.

The chain is built from TRBV28 and TRBJ1-3; D is ambiguous. Germline CDR1 is MDHEN and CDR2 is SYDVKM. V was pared by 0 bases and J by 9 bases, with 9 bases between. The CDR3 is 13 residues long. CDR3 loop: CASSLWEASTIYF. Here the CDR3 DNA reads TGTGCCAGCAGTTTATGGGAGGCGAGCACCATATATTTT.

A few counts support this clone. The chain joins TRBV27 to TRBJ1-4; D is undetermined. Germline V CDR1 and CDR2: MNHEY, SMNVEV (reference sequence). V lost 5 bases and J 0 bases, leaving 13 bases between the germline ends. CDR3 size: 16 residues. Here the CDR3 reads CASSRYNAATNEKLFF. CDR3 nucleotide sequence: TGTGCCAGCAGTCGTTACAACGCTGCAACTAATGAAAAACTGTTTTTT.

V gene TRBV11-2 combines with J gene TRBJ1-4; 9 nucleotides line up with TRBD1. V shed 8 bases, J shed 6 bases, and the junction held 4 bases outside the gene matches. This CDR3 spans 13 amino acids. Germline V gives CDR1 SGHAT, CDR2 FQNNGV. The CDR3 reads CASARDRDEKLFF. The CDR3, as DNA: TGTGCCAGCGCCCGGGACAGGGATGAAAAACTGTTTTTT. The full variable domain, rest sourced from reference TRBV11-2 and TRBJ1-4, is EAGVAQSPRYKIIEKRQSVAFWCNPISGHATLYWYQQILGQGPKLLIQFQNNGVVDDSQLPKDRFSAERLKGVDSTLKIQPAKLEDSAVYLCASARDRDEKLFFGSGTQLSVL.

The chain joins TRBV7-2 to TRBJ2-7; D is unclear. The germline V gene has CDR1 SGHTA and CDR2 FQGNSA. The V and J ends lost 5 bases and 2 bases respectively, with 10 bases between them. The CDR3 is 13 amino acids. The CDR3 region is CASSEKATYEQYF. Written as DNA, the CDR3 is TGTGCCAGCAGCGAAAAAGCAACCTACGAGCAGTACTTC. The full variable domain, its missing parts supplied by reference TRBV7-2 and TRBJ2-7, is GAGVSQSPSNKVTEKGKDVELRCDPISGHTALYWYRQSLGQGLEFLIYFQGNSAPDKSGLPSDRFSAERTGGSVSTLTIQRTQQEDSAVYLCASSEKATYEQYFGPGTRLTVT.

This sequence joins TRBV5-6 and TRBJ2-1; TRBD2 matches at 8 bases. V gave up 0 bases and J gave up 6 bases; unmatched junction bases: 5. The CDR3 runs 15 residues. Germline CDR1 reads SGHDT; CDR2 reads YYEEEE. The CDR3 region is CASSLGSGGANEQFF. The CDR3 DNA is TGTGCCAGCAGCTTGGGGAGCGGGGGAGCCAATGAGCAGTTCTTC.

This sequence joins TRBV2 and TRBJ1-1; D is ambiguous. The CDR3 consists of 11 residues. In germline, CDR1 is SNHLY, CDR2 FYNNEI. The V end lost 8 bases, the J end lost 1 base, and 5 bases lay between the germline ends. DNA for the CDR3: TGTGCCAGCTTCAGGAACACTGAAGCTTTCTTT. It encodes CASFRNTEAFF.

The chain joins TRBV27 to TRBJ1-1; D is unresolved. Germline V lookup: CDR1 MNHEY, CDR2 SMNVEV (reference sequence). This CDR3 is 14 amino acids long. V lost 2 bases and J 4 bases, leaving 11 bases between the germline ends. For the CDR3, the DNA is TGTGCCAGCAGTTTAGAAAATCGGGGCACTGAAGCTTTCTTT. Encoded protein: CASSLENRGTEAFF.

The chain carries TRBV3-1 (or the pseudogene TRBV3-2) and TRBJ1-1; D call uncertain. Trimming pared 0 bases from V and 8 bases from J, leaving 16 bases between. Germline lookup yields CDR1 LGHDT and CDR2 YNNKEL (reference sequence). CDR3 length: 15 residues. The CDR3 DNA sequence: TGTGCCAGCAGCCAAGATTTCAGGTGGTCCGGAGAAGCTTTCTTT. Translation gives CASSQDFRWSGEAFF.

This clone was seen a few times. The chain is built from TRBV4-2 and TRBJ2-5, with 9 bases that match TRBD2. The CDR3 runs to 18 residues. Trimming removed 1 base from V and 4 bases from J; junction bases left unmatched: 13. CDR1 LGHNA and CDR2 YNFKEQ come from the germline V gene. The CDR3 nucleotides read TGTGCCAGCAGCCAAGGGTTGCTAGCGGGATCGGGAGGAGAGACCCAGTACTTC. Translating it yields CASSQGLLAGSGGETQYF.

This chain joins TRBV29-1 and TRBJ1-4; unclear D gene. The CDR3 loop spans 14 amino acids. The germline V gene has CDR1 SQVTM and CDR2 ANQGSEA. Trimming pared 2 bases from V and 7 bases from J, leaving 14 bases between. CDR3 bases: TGCAGCGTTGAATACCGCCAGCGGGGTGAAAAACTGTTTTTT. Its protein product is CSVEYRQRGEKLFF.

This clone was recorded once. This chain uses TRBV5-1 with TRBJ1-2; tentative D call: TRBD1 (6 bases). CDR3 length equals 12 residues. Germline V CDR1 and CDR2: SGHRS, YFSETQ. V was clipped by 8 bases and J by 7 bases, with 15 bases between them. DNA of the CDR3: TGCGCCAGTCACAGGGACATAGGTGGCTACACCTTC. This gives the protein CASHRDIGGYTF. Looking up the rest from reference TRBV5-1 and TRBJ1-2 gives the full variable domain: KAGVTQTPRYLIKTRGQQVTLSCSPISGHRSVSWYQQTPGQGLQFLFEYFSETQRNKGNFPGRFSGRQFSNSRSEMNVSTLELGDSALYLCASHRDIGGYTFGSGTRLTVV.

This clone has just one count. The V and J genes are TRBV11-2 and TRBJ2-2; the match to TRBD2 covers 13 bases. In germline, CDR1 is SGHAT, CDR2 FQNNGV. The J segment lost 1 base and the V segment lost 2 bases, leaving 7 bases of the junction unmatched. The CDR3 consists of 19 residues. DNA of the CDR3: TGTGCCAGCAGCTTAAGGTCACTAGCGGGGGGGCAGAACACCGGGGAGCTGTTTTTT. Protein sequence: CASSLRSLAGGQNTGELFF.

The chain recombines TRBV24-1 with TRBJ2-7; TRBD1 might be the D (6 bases). CDR3 length: 12 residues. In germline, CDR1 is KGHDR, CDR2 SFDVKD. Between the trimmed V and J ends, which lost 7 bases and 2 bases, there was a span of 8 bases. The CDR3 region is CATSRDTYEQYF. The CDR3 region has the DNA TGTGCCACCAGCCGGGACACCTACGAGCAGTACTTC.

With regard to this clone: The junction departs from the called germline gene at one end, perhaps through a read error. The chain has TRBV19 and TRBJ1-6; D ambiguous. Germline V gene data show CDR1 as LNHDA and CDR2 as SQIVND (reference sequence). The CDR3 extends over 14 amino acids. Written as DNA, the CDR3 is TGTGCCAGTAATATACTTCCTTCGGAGTCACCCCTCCACTTT. Translated: CASNILPSESPLHF.

V usage is TRBV13 and J usage is TRBJ1-5; 7 bases align to TRBD1. V gave up 5 bases and J gave up 8 bases; unmatched junction bases: 9. The CDR3 runs 14 residues. The germline gives CDR1 PRHDT, CDR2 FYEKMQ (reference sequence). The CDR3 DNA is TGTGCCAGCAGCCAGGGACAGCCCGGGGAGCCCCAGCATTTT. Residues: CASSQGQPGEPQHF.

The V and J genes are TRBV4-1 and TRBJ2-6; 10 nucleotides match TRBD1. This CDR3 has 17 residues. The ends lost 1 base at V and 4 bases at J; junction bases unmatched: 4. Germline values: CDR1 MGHRA, CDR2 YSYEKL. CDR3: CASSQGQGADGANVLTF. CDR3 nucleotides: TGCGCCAGCAGCCAAGGACAGGGGGCTGACGGGGCCAACGTCCTGACTTTC.